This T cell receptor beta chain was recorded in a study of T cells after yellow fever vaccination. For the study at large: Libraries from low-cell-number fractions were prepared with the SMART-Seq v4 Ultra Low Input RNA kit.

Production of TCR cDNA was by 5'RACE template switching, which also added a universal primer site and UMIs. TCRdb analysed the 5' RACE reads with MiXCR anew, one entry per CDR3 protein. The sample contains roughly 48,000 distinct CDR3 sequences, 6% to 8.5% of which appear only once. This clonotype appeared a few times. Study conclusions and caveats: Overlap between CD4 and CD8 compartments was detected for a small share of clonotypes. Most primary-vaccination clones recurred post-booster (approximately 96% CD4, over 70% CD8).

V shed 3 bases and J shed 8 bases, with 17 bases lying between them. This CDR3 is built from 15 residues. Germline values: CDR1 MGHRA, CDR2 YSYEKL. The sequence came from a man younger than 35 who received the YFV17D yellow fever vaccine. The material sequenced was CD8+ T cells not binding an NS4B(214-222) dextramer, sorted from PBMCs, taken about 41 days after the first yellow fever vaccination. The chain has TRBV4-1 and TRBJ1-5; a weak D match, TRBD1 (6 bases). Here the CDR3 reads CASSQGIQGREPQHF. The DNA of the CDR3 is TGCGCCAGCAGCCAGGGGATACAGGGCAGGGAGCCCCAGCATTTT.